This passage covers 23 T cell receptor beta chains from one sample sequenced in a study of shared clonotypes between healthy human individuals. Clones were read by immunoSEQ multiplex PCR, and TCRdb kept only the in-frame ones, dropping some. The sample has about 960,000 clones, roughly 72% seen once. Sequences were obtained from memory CD4+ T cells sorted from blood. The subset is: CD45RA-negative fraction. These receptors came from a man younger than 35 in good health.

Worth noting for this clone: A far larger clone is off by one base, so a read error is likely. The same CDR3 is also encoded by other DNA sequences in this sample. The chain combines TRBV28 with TRBJ1-5, with D possibly being TRBD1 (6 bases). Looked up from germline, CDR1 is MDHEN and CDR2 is SYDVKM. V dropped 3 bases and J dropped 2 bases, with 8 bases sitting between them. This CDR3 spans 14 amino acids. The CDR3 region has the DNA TGTGCCAGCAGTTTGGGGGGCGGCAATCAGCCCCAGCATTTT. It translates to CASSLGGGNQPQHF.

The gene calls are TRBV10-1 and TRBJ1-3; D gene ambiguous. The CDR3 is 16 residues long. V lost 0 bases to trimming and J lost 0 bases, with 9 bases between them. Germline CDR1 and CDR2: WNHNN and SYGVQD (reference sequence). The DNA for the CDR3 is TGCGCCAGCAGTGAGTCAAAGGACCTCTCTGGAAACACCATATATTTT. Residues: CASSESKDLSGNTIYF.

The CDR3 region is CATSTAGGGTSDTQYF. The CDR3, as DNA: TGTGCCACCAGCACAGCGGGGGGCGGGACCTCAGATACGCAGTATTTT. The chain is built from TRBV15 and TRBJ2-3, with 9 bases fitting TRBD2. The CDR3 is 16 amino acids. CDR1 is LNHNV and CDR2 is YYDKDF in the germline V gene (reference sequence). Germline trimming cut 4 bases from V and 4 bases from J; bases unmatched to any gene: 9.

The chain is built from TRBV5-1 and TRBJ2-3, with D uncertain. The germline CDR1 and CDR2 sequences are SGHRS and YFSETQ. V lost 4 bases and J 0 bases, leaving 3 bases between the germline ends. CDR3 length: 12 amino acids. In DNA, the CDR3 is TGCGCCAGCAGCCAGAGCACAGATACGCAGTATTTT. This sequence encodes CASSQSTDTQYF. Full variable domain (outside the CDR3, taken from reference TRBV5-1 and TRBJ2-3): KAGVTQTPRYLIKTRGQQVTLSCSPISGHRSVSWYQQTPGQGLQFLFEYFSETQRNKGNFPGRFSGRQFSNSRSEMNVSTLELGDSALYLCASSQSTDTQYFGPGTRLTVL.

In DNA, the CDR3 is TGTGCCAGCCTTCGGAATGGCTTTGAGCAGTACTTC. Protein product: CASLRNGFEQYF. This chain joins TRBV6-1 and TRBJ2-7; no clear D gene. Germline CDR1 and CDR2: MNHNS and SASEGT. CDR3 size: 12 residues. Deletions cut 8 bases from V and 7 bases from J, with 15 bases between.

The V gene is TRBV10-3, the J gene TRBJ1-1; maybe TRBD1 (5 bases). CDR1 and CDR2 from the germline V gene are ENHRY and SYGVKD. V lost 6 bases and J 1 base, leaving 12 bases between the germline ends. The CDR3 runs 14 residues. In nucleotides, the CDR3 is TGTGCCATCAGGGGAGGGGCTGGGAACACTGAAGCTTTCTTT. This codes for CAIRGGAGNTEAFF.

To note about this clone: Possible read error: a much larger clone is one base away. The chain couples TRBV6-6 to TRBJ1-1; D ambiguous. Germline V gene data show CDR1 as MNHNY and CDR2 as SVGAGI (reference sequence). This CDR3 is built from 11 residues. CDR3 sequence reads: CAGSYGVPAFF. CDR3 in DNA: TGTGCCGGCAGTTACGGGGTGCCAGCTTTCTTT.

The chain carries TRBV4-1 and TRBJ1-2; D gene unclear. The CDR3 consists of 16 residues. V lost 0 bases, J lost 5 bases, and 16 bases lay in between. Per the germline V gene, CDR1 is MGHRA and CDR2 is YSYEKL. CDR3: CASSQEEYGGTYGYTF. DNA for the CDR3: TGCGCCAGCAGCCAAGAGGAATACGGCGGTACGTATGGCTACACCTTC.

J is TRBJ2-1 and V is TRBV6-6; D is unclear. The germline gives CDR1 MNHNY, CDR2 SVGAGI (reference sequence). The CDR3 is 12 residues long. V shed 1 base and J shed 5 bases, with 3 bases lying between them. DNA of the CDR3: TGTGCCAGCAGTTACTGGGACAATGAGCAGTTCTTC. This gives the protein CASSYWDNEQFF.

The CDR3, as DNA: TGTGCCAGCAGTTACTCGTCCGTGGGGGCTCGCGAGACCCAGTACTTC. Translated: CASSYSSVGARETQYF. The rearrangement uses TRBV6-5 and TRBJ2-5, with D perhaps TRBD1 (6 bases). V was shortened by 0 bases and J by 5 bases, with 16 bases between the two germline ends. The length of the CDR3 is 16 residues. The germline gives CDR1 MNHEY, CDR2 SVGAGI.

The chain uses TRBV6-5 and TRBJ1-1; possible D gene TRBD1, 5 bases. This CDR3 is 16 amino acids long. Trimming removed 2 bases at V and 1 base at J, with 14 bases between. Germline V gene lookup returns CDR1 MNHEY and CDR2 SVGAGI. As DNA, the CDR3 is TGTGCCAGCAGTTACCTGCAGGGTAGAGCGAACACTGAAGCTTTCTTT. Protein: CASSYLQGRANTEAFF.

This clone was recorded once. This chain links TRBV27 with TRBJ2-7, with TRBD2 as a possible D gene (6 bases). The V end was cut by 0 bases, the J end by 6 bases, with 15 bases between. Germline V lookup: CDR1 MNHEY, CDR2 SMNVEV (reference sequence). The CDR3 spans 15 residues. This CDR3 reads CASSLSGPLASEQYF. CDR3 DNA: TGTGCCAGCAGTTTATCCGGACCCCTAGCGTCCGAGCAGTACTTC.

As for this clone: The sample carries other DNA sequences with the same CDR3. The chain recombines TRBV5-1 with TRBJ2-7; D gene ambiguous. V gave up 2 bases and J gave up 0 bases, with 9 bases separating them. The CDR3 spans 14 residues. Per the germline V gene, CDR1 is SGHRS and CDR2 is YFSETQ. DNA of the CDR3: TGCGCCAGCAGCTTAGAAGAAACCTCCTACGAGCAGTACTTC. Translated: CASSLEETSYEQYF.

The chain combines TRBV7-6 with TRBJ2-5; a weak D match, TRBD2 (6 bases). CDR3 length: 16 amino acids. Germline loops: CDR1 SGHVS, CDR2 FNYEAQ. V was cut by 5 bases and J by 3 bases, with 19 bases left in between. The CDR3 region is CASSPGGLAIKETQYF. DNA of the CDR3: TGTGCCAGCAGCCCAGGAGGCCTAGCGATTAAAGAGACCCAGTACTTC.

This chain joins TRBV19 and TRBJ1-6; D not certain. Deletions cut 4 bases from V and 9 bases from J, with 16 bases between. The CDR3 runs to 15 residues. Germline-derived CDR1 and CDR2 are LNHDA and SQIVND (reference sequence). CDR3 DNA sequence: TGTGCCAGTAGTACCCCTTTCAGCGCGAGTTCACCCCTCCACTTT. Its protein is CASSTPFSASSPLHF.

The V and J genes are TRBV5-1 and TRBJ1-5, with D unresolved. With 6 bases removed from V and 2 bases from J, the gap between germline ends came to 15 bases. Germline loops: CDR1 SGHRS, CDR2 YFSETQ. The CDR3 extends over 15 amino acids. The CDR3 region is CASTQDGLGNQPQHF. The CDR3 DNA reads TGCGCCAGCACCCAGGACGGGTTGGGCAATCAGCCCCAGCATTTT.

The J gene is TRBJ2-3, the V gene TRBV11-2, with TRBD2 matching 11 bases. The CDR3 contains 19 residues. The V gene end was trimmed by 4 bases and the J gene end by 4 bases; junction bases not matched to a gene: 16. Looked up from germline, CDR1 is SGHAT and CDR2 is FQNNGV. The CDR3 sequence: CASSSLGRTSGSSADTQYF. The CDR3 DNA is TGTGCCAGCAGCTCGTTAGGGCGTACTAGCGGGAGTTCCGCAGATACGCAGTATTTT.

This clone turned up a few times. V is TRBV5-8 and J is TRBJ2-3, with TRBD1 matching 12 bases. The V gene's germline CDR1 is SGHTS and CDR2 YDEGEE. This CDR3 comprises 15 residues. The J segment lost 5 bases and the V segment lost 2 bases, leaving 3 bases of the junction unmatched. The CDR3 DNA reads TGTGCCAGCAGCTTTGGGACAGGGGGCCTAGATACGCAGTATTTT. This encodes CASSFGTGGLDTQYF.

The CDR3 loop is CASSLVGVLNTEAFF. DNA of the CDR3: TGCGCCAGCAGCTTGGTTGGAGTCTTGAACACTGAAGCTTTCTTT. The chain recombines TRBV5-1 with TRBJ1-1; D uncertain. In germline, CDR1 is SGHRS, CDR2 YFSETQ. This CDR3 is 15 amino acids long. Trimming removed 0 bases at V and 0 bases at J, with 9 bases between.

This clone is a singleton in its sample. This chain links TRBV10-2 with TRBJ1-1; a possible D gene is TRBD1 (5 bases). The CDR3 is 14 residues long. The V end was cut by 8 bases, the J end by 1 base, with 14 bases between. Per germline, CDR1 WSHSY and CDR2 SAAADI. The CDR3 DNA reads as TGCGCCAGCCGTCCCGGGACGGAGAACACTGAAGCTTTCTTT. It specifies CASRPGTENTEAFF.

The chain joins TRBV2 to TRBJ2-5, with 9 bases lining up with TRBD2. The CDR3 totals 13 residues. Germline V lookup: CDR1 SNHLY, CDR2 FYNNEI. V lost 3 bases, J lost 12 bases, and 8 bases stayed unmatched. CDR3 protein: CASSEMAGGAKYF. The CDR3, as DNA: TGTGCCAGCAGTGAGATGGCGGGAGGGGCCAAGTACTTC. Together with reference TRBV2 and TRBJ2-5, the CDR3 gives the full variable domain: EPEVTQTPSHQVTQMGQEVILRCVPISNHLYFYWYRQILGQKVEFLVSFYNNEISEKSEIFDDQFSVERPDGSNFTLKIRSTKLEDSAMYFCASSEMAGGAKYFGPGTRLLVL.

The chain uses TRBV29-1 and TRBJ2-5; either TRBD1 or TRBD2 may fit D (6 bases each). V was clipped by 6 bases and J by 4 bases, with 18 bases between them. Germline V gives CDR1 SQVTM, CDR2 ANQGSEA. The CDR3 runs 14 residues. CDR3 nucleotides: TGCAGCGTCGGGGGTGGGACACGGGGAGAGACCCAGTACTTC. It encodes CSVGGGTRGETQYF.

The chain couples TRBV7-8 to TRBJ2-6; 7 nucleotides match TRBD1. Losses at the gene ends were 1 base for V and 0 bases for J; bases not matched to a gene: 3. CDR1 and CDR2 (germline): SGHVS, FQNEAQ. This CDR3 is 17 amino acids long. CDR3 coding DNA: TGTGCCAGCAGCTTAGTAGACAGGGCCTCTGGGGCCAACGTCCTGACTTTC. Translating it yields CASSLVDRASGANVLTF.